The 17 T cell receptor beta chains presented below share a single source sample, sequenced in a study of OX40 agonist ivuxolimab in advanced cancers. Profiling relied on immunoSEQ multiplex PCR, and the TCRdb table lists in-frame clones only, not all of them. The table has 40,000 to 60,000 clones, approximately 81% seen once. This sample comprised CD4+ or CD8+ T cells sorted from blood, obtained in a trial of the OX40 agonist ivuxolimab. These receptor sequences come from an adult with an advanced solid tumor such as melanoma, head and neck, liver or kidney cancer.

This chain connects TRBV9 to TRBJ1-1; D possibly corresponds to TRBD1 (5 bases). CDR1 is SGDLS and CDR2 is YYNGEE in the germline V gene. V lost 3 bases and J lost 1, with 16 bases in between. CDR3 length: 16 residues. The CDR3 coding sequence is TGTGCCAGCAGCGCGGAGCTCGACAGAGAGAACACTGAAGCTTTCTTT. This sequence encodes CASSAELDRENTEAFF.

The chain recombines TRBV28 with TRBJ1-4; D unclear. The CDR3 runs to 15 residues. V was shortened by 0 bases and J by 4 bases, with 9 bases between the two germline ends. Germline CDR1 is MDHEN and CDR2 is SYDVKM. CDR3 amino acids: CASSLWGTGNEKLFF. CDR3 DNA sequence: TGTGCCAGCAGTTTATGGGGCACGGGTAATGAAAAACTGTTTTTT. Using reference TRBV28 and TRBJ1-4 for the parts outside the CDR3, the full variable domain is DVKVTQSSRYLVKRTGEKVFLECVQDMDHENMFWYRQDPGLGLRLIYFSYDVKMKEKGDIPEGYSVSREKKERFSLILESASTNQTSMYLCASSLWGTGNEKLFFGSGTQLSVL.

The chain is built from TRBV5-8 and TRBJ1-6; weak D call: TRBD1 (6 bases). This CDR3 is 16 amino acids long. V lost 7 bases, J lost 8 bases, and 22 bases lay in between. CDR1 SGHTS and CDR2 YDEGEE come from the germline V gene. CDR3 region: CASAYRAQGMDSPLHF. The CDR3 bases are TGTGCCAGCGCATACAGGGCCCAGGGGATGGATTCACCCCTCCACTTT.

The rearrangement links TRBV7-3 to TRBJ2-1; 12 positions agree with TRBD2. The ends lost 4 bases at V and 9 bases at J; junction bases unmatched: 7. The CDR3 is made up of 15 amino acids. Per germline, CDR1 SGHTA and CDR2 FQGTGA. CDR3 residues: CASSYTSGGPGEQFF. The CDR3 DNA follows: TGTGCCAGCAGCTATACTAGCGGGGGGCCGGGTGAGCAGTTCTTC.

The V and J genes are TRBV6-6 and TRBJ2-7, with D perhaps matching TRBD2 (5 bases). Germline V lookup: CDR1 MNHNY, CDR2 SVGAGI (reference sequence). V was trimmed by 2 bases and J by 0 bases, leaving 5 bases between them. This CDR3 is built from 13 residues. In nucleotides, the CDR3 is TGTGCCAGCAGTTACGAGGGCTCCTACGAGCAGTACGTC. Translation: CASSYEGSYEQYV.

V and J are TRBV7-2 and TRBJ1-5; D uncertain. The CDR3 sequence is 14 residues long. Germline assignment: CDR1 SGHTA and CDR2 FQGNSA. Trimming took off 6 bases at V and 5 bases at J, with 14 bases between the two ends. CDR3 sequence reads: CASSPDLDYQPQHF. CDR3 nucleotide sequence: TGTGCCAGCAGTCCGGACCTAGATTATCAGCCCCAGCATTTT.

The chain recombines TRBV6-6 with TRBJ1-3, with a tentative D call TRBD1 (5 bases). The CDR3 length is 15 residues. V was cut by 8 bases and J by 0 bases, with 14 bases left in between. The V gene's germline CDR1 is MNHNY and CDR2 SVGAGI (reference sequence). The CDR3: CASGKGSLSGNTIYF. DNA of the CDR3: TGTGCCAGCGGGAAGGGGTCCCTCTCTGGAAACACCATATATTTT.

In its sample, this clone was seen once. The rearrangement joins TRBV4-3 to TRBJ2-2, with a weak D call TRBD1 (6 bases). Germline values: CDR1 LGHNA, CDR2 YSLEER. V lost 0 bases and J lost 4, with 9 bases in between. This CDR3 region has 15 residues. This chain's CDR3 is CASSQDTRGTGELFF. CDR3 in DNA: TGCGCCAGCAGCCAAGATACCAGGGGCACCGGGGAGCTGTTTTTT.

CDR3 nucleotide sequence: TGTGCCTGGAGGGGCCCCTACAATGAGCAGTTCTTC. It encodes CAWRGPYNEQFF. V gene TRBV30 combines with J gene TRBJ2-1; D not certain. CDR3 size: 12 residues. The V gene's germline CDR1 is GTSNPN and CDR2 SVGIG (reference sequence). V lost 3 bases, J lost 2 bases, and 5 bases lay in between. Full variable domain (remainder filled in from reference TRBV30 and TRBJ2-1): SQTIHQWPATLVQPVGSPLSLECTVEGTSNPNLYWYRQAAGRGLQLLFYSVGIGQISSEVPQNLSASRPQDRQFILSSKKLLLSDSGFYLCAWRGPYNEQFFGPGTRLTVL.

The chain links TRBV28 to TRBJ2-7; D may be TRBD2 (7 bases). The CDR3 covers 15 residues. CDR1 is MDHEN and CDR2 is SYDVKM in the germline V gene. V was trimmed by 5 bases and J by 4 bases, leaving 18 bases between them. CDR3 amino acids: CASSITEGEGYEQYF. In DNA, the CDR3 is TGTGCCAGCAGTATCACAGAGGGGGAGGGTTACGAGCAGTACTTC.

The chain uses TRBV11-2 and TRBJ2-3; 10 bases align to TRBD2. The J segment lost 3 bases and the V segment lost 0 bases, leaving 6 bases of the junction unmatched. The CDR3 consists of 17 residues. The germline V gene has CDR1 SGHAT and CDR2 FQNNGV. CDR3 sequence reads: CASSLDASGGGTDTQYF. The CDR3 nucleotides read TGTGCCAGCAGCTTAGATGCTAGCGGGGGTGGGACAGATACGCAGTATTTT.

This rearrangement joins TRBV7-9 to TRBJ1-1; D ambiguous. Deletions cut 2 bases from V and 2 bases from J, with 15 bases between. Germline V lookup: CDR1 SEHNR, CDR2 FQNEAQ (reference sequence). The CDR3 spans 16 residues. The CDR3 nucleotides are TGTGCCAGCAGCTTACGGCGTTATAGGGCCAACACTGAAGCTTTCTTT. It specifies CASSLRRYRANTEAFF.

The chain links TRBV4-3 to TRBJ1-4; 9 positions agree with TRBD1. CDR1 and CDR2 from the germline V gene are LGHNA and YSLEER. The CDR3 is 19 amino acids. The junction had 12 bases not matched to a gene; V was cut back by 0 bases and J by 4 bases. Written as DNA, the CDR3 is TGCGCCAGCAGCCAAGATCTGGACAGGGGACCTTTAGTTAATGAAAAACTGTTTTTT. Its translation: CASSQDLDRGPLVNEKLFF.

In nucleotides, the CDR3 is TGCGCCAGCAGCCAAGCAGGGTATTCGAGCACCGGGGAGCTGTTTTTT. Protein sequence: CASSQAGYSSTGELFF. V and J are TRBV4-3 and TRBJ2-2, with D possibly matching TRBD1 (5 bases). Germline values: CDR1 LGHNA, CDR2 YSLEER. Trimming took off 1 base at V and 4 bases at J, with 13 bases between the two ends. This CDR3 is 16 amino acids long.

This clone has just one count. The genes are TRBV7-6 and TRBJ1-6; TRBD1 matches 7 bases. The CDR3 is made up of 16 amino acids. The V gene's germline CDR1 is SGHVS and CDR2 FNYEAQ. J lost 4 bases, V lost 0 bases, and 3 bases had no gene match. CDR3 bases: TGTGCCAGCAGCTTAGCGCAGGGACAGTATAATTCACCCCTCCACTTT. Protein sequence: CASSLAQGQYNSPLHF.

The chain recombines TRBV9 with TRBJ2-7, with D unresolved. Trimming removed 0 bases at V and 2 bases at J, with 6 bases between. Germline V lookup: CDR1 SGDLS, CDR2 YYNGEE. The CDR3 runs to 13 residues. In nucleotides, the CDR3 is TGTGCCAGCAGCGTAGAAGCCACCTACGAGCAGTACTTC. It specifies CASSVEATYEQYF.

This chain connects TRBV10-2 to TRBJ2-5, with a tentative D call TRBD1 (6 bases). The CDR3 runs 14 residues. Trimming removed 7 bases at V and 0 bases at J, with 12 bases between. Germline V gene lookup returns CDR1 WSHSY and CDR2 SAAADI. This chain's CDR3 is CASMGRGYQETQYF. The CDR3 DNA is TGCGCCAGCATGGGCAGGGGATACCAAGAGACCCAGTACTTC.